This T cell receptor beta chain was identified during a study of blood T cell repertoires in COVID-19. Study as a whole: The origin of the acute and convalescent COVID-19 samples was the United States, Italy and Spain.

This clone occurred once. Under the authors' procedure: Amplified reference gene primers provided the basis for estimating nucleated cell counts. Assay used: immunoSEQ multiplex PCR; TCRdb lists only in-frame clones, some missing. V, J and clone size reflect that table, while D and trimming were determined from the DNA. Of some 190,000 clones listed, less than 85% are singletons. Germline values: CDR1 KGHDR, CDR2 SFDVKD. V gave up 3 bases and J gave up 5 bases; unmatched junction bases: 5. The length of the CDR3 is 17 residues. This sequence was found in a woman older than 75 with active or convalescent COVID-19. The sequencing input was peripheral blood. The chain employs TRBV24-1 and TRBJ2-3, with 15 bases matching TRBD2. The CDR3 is CATSDPGLAGGQDTQYF. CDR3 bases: TGTGCCACCAGTGATCCAGGACTAGCGGGAGGGCAAGATACGCAGTATTTT.